The entry that follows covers one T cell receptor beta chain sequence. Data came from immunoSEQ multiplex PCR; TCRdb stores just in-frame clones and leaves some out. This table holds approximately 180,000 clones, 87% found once. This sample stems from a study of blood T cell repertoires in COVID-19. CDR1 is WSHSY, CDR2 SAAADI, per germline. This CDR3 region has 16 residues. J was trimmed by 5 bases and V by 6 bases; bases with no gene match: 15. The sample comprised peripheral blood. This chain connects TRBV10-2 to TRBJ2-5, with 7 bases lining up with TRBD1. The TCR was taken from a man in his 60s with active or convalescent COVID-19. CDR3 sequence reads: CASRTQFQGESETQYF. The CDR3 DNA is TGCGCCAGCAGGACCCAATTCCAGGGGGAAAGCGAGACCCAGTACTTC.